Listed below are T cell receptor beta chains from one sample, sequenced in a study of blood T cell repertoires in COVID-19. Profiling relied on immunoSEQ multiplex PCR, and the TCRdb table lists in-frame clones only, not all of them. The sample records 200,000 to 300,000 clones, 80% to 90% being singletons. Sequencing was performed on peripheral blood. Receptor source: a man in his forties who had recovered from COVID-19. Both conserved end residues are part of each CDR3. Fields, in order: D gene, V gene, J gene, clone size, CDR3 protein, CDR3 DNA. A D gene is named only where the DNA matches it firmly. Where a row states a size, it is once, few, many or the class of an expanded clone; other rows omit it.

NA	TRBV6-5	TRBJ1-3	NA	CASSGGNTIYF	TGTGCCAGCAGCGGGGGAAACACCATATATTTT
NA	TRBV11-3	TRBJ2-7	NA	CASSLIRGVREQYF	TGTGCCAGCAGCTTGATCAGGGGAGTCCGCGAGCAGTACTTC
NA	TRBV6-5	TRBJ1-2	NA	CASSYAGDYGYTF	TGTGCCAGCAGTTACGCAGGGGACTATGGCTACACCTTC
TRBD2	TRBV11-3	TRBJ2-3	NA	CASSLGPGGATDTQYF	TGTGCCAGCAGCTTAGGTCCGGGGGGGGCCACAGATACGCAGTATTTT
NA	TRBV6-5	TRBJ2-2	NA	CATLIKYTGELFF	TGTGCCACCCTAATCAAATATACCGGGGAGCTGTTTTTT
TRBD2	TRBV19	TRBJ2-1	NA	CASSNPTGSRESYNEQFF	TGTGCCAGTAGTAACCCGACTGGGTCGCGGGAGTCCTACAATGAGCAGTTCTTC
NA	TRBV24-1	TRBJ2-1	NA	CATSEARGRALNRGEQFF	TGTGCCACCAGCGAAGCAAGGGGGAGGGCCTTAAACCGAGGTGAGCAGTTCTTC
TRBD2	TRBV6-5	TRBJ2-3	NA	CASGGLAGGDTQYF	TGTGCCAGCGGGGGACTAGCGGGAGGAGATACGCAGTATTTT
TRBD2	TRBV6-2/TRBV6-3	TRBJ2-1	NA	CASSRGLAAEQFF	TGTGCCAGCAGTCGCGGACTAGCGGCTGAGCAGTTCTTC
TRBD2	TRBV11-2	TRBJ2-2	NA	CASSLGAGGFTGELFF	TGTGCCAGCAGCTTAGGAGCGGGGGGATTCACCGGGGAGCTGTTTTTT
NA	TRBV19	TRBJ1-5	NA	CASSMAGHQPQHF	TGTGCCAGTAGTATGGCGGGGCATCAGCCCCAGCATTTT
NA	TRBV10-2	TRBJ2-6	NA	CASRPAGANVLTF	TGCGCCAGCAGGCCAGCTGGGGCCAACGTCCTGACTTTC
TRBD2	TRBV24-1	TRBJ2-1	few	CATSDKTSGMLNEQFF	TGTGCCACCAGTGATAAGACTAGCGGGATGCTCAATGAGCAGTTCTTC
TRBD1	TRBV6-5	TRBJ1-2	NA	CASRPQGDRAYGYTF	TGTGCCAGCAGGCCTCAGGGGGATCGGGCCTATGGCTACACCTTC
NA	TRBV4-1	TRBJ2-7	NA	CASSQTTGTTTYEQYF	TGCGCCAGCAGCCAAACTACCGGGACAACGACCTACGAGCAGTACTTC
TRBD2	TRBV5-1	TRBJ2-3	NA	CASSFLTSGGLTDTQYF	TGCGCCAGCAGCTTTCTAACTAGCGGGGGGTTGACAGATACGCAGTATTTT